This TCR beta chain was observed in a study of CD8 T cells in Susac syndrome. Overall study findings and caveats: By the study's own acknowledgment, its TCR sequencing and HLA analysis included relatively few individuals.

In blood CD8+ and CD4+ T cells, TCR beta underwent sequencing. A word on this clonotype: Its antigen remains unknown.

Germline CDR1 DFQATT, CDR2 SNEGSKA (reference sequence). The J segment lost 6 bases and the V segment lost 4 bases, leaving 11 bases of the junction unmatched. This CDR3 has 14 amino acids. The RNA input was roughly 0.45 to 1 ug, and it was reverse transcribed with random hexamers. Amplification of TCR beta CDR3 spanned 54 Vbeta and 13 Jbeta via immunoSEQ multiplex PCR. One entry per CDR3 protein, called by TCRdb with MiXCR from the immunoSEQ multiplex PCR reads. The sample lists 120,000 to 150,000 distinct CDR3 sequences, roughly 94% occurring once. The rearrangement links TRBV20-1 to TRBJ1-2, with TRBD1 matching over 7 bases. The TCR originated in a human donor in good health. The sequenced material came from CD4+ T cells from PBMCs. The CDR3 bases are TGCAGTGCTACACCGGGACAGTTATACCATGGCTACACCTTC. Translated, it gives CSATPGQLYHGYTF.